These T cell receptor beta chains were read from a single sample in a study of CD8 T cells in ankylosing spondylitis. TCRdb re-analysed the 5' RACE reads in MiXCR, keeping a single row per CDR3 protein. The sample includes 340,000 or so distinct CDR3 sequences, approximately 15% of them seen just once. Sequencing used blood, either unsorted or a sorted T cell fraction (not recorded which). The receptors stem from a male donor with ankylosing spondylitis or in good health (not recorded which). CDR3s include the opening cysteine and the closing phenylalanine or tryptophan. Each record gives: D gene, J gene, V gene, clone size, CDR3 DNA, CDR3 protein. The D gene is left open where the match is weak. The size entry is marked missing in some rows and otherwise reads once, few, many or a size class.

.,TRBJ1-3,TRBV3-1,.,TGTGCCAGCAGCCAAGGCAGGGGCGGAAACACCATATATTTT,CASSQGRGGNTIYF
.,TRBJ2-2,TRBV6-5,few,TGTGCCAGCAGTTCCCGCAGGGGGGAAGCGAACACCGGGGAGCTGTTTTTT,CASSSRRGEANTGELFF
.,TRBJ2-7,TRBV4-1,many,TGCGCCAGCAGCCAAGGGACAGATTTCTACGAGCAGTACTTC,CASSQGTDFYEQYF
.,TRBJ1-6,TRBV6-1,.,TGTGCCAGCACAGGGAATTCACCCCTCCACTTT,CASTGNSPLHF
TRBD1,TRBJ2-5,TRBV5-1,few,TGCGCCAGCAGCCCCGGGACAGGGGAAGAGACCCAGTACTTC,CASSPGTGEETQYF
.,TRBJ2-3,TRBV6-5,.,TGTGCCAGCAGTTACGGGCAGCACACAGATACGCAGTATTTT,CASSYGQHTDTQYF
.,TRBJ2-1,TRBV24-1,.,TGTGCCACCAGTGACCGGCACAATGAGCAGTTCTTC,CATSDRHNEQFF
.,TRBJ2-6,TRBV5-1,.,TGCGCCAGCAGCCCGGGAGAGGGTCCCTCTGGGGCCAACGTCCTGACTTTC,CASSPGEGPSGANVLTF
TRBD1,TRBJ2-7,TRBV10-3,few,TGTGCCATCAGTCTCGGGACAGCCGGCCCCTACGAGCAGTACTTC,CAISLGTAGPYEQYF
.,TRBJ1-5,TRBV5-1,many,TGCGCCAGCAGCTTGGATGCAGGGCTGAATCAGCCCCAGCATTTT,CASSLDAGLNQPQHF
.,TRBJ1-1,TRBV20-1,.,TGCAGTGCTAGAGCTTGGGGAGAATTGAACACTGAAGCTTTCTTT,CSARAWGELNTEAFF
.,TRBJ2-5,TRBV5-1,.,TGCGCCAGCAGCTTTACGGACAAACAAGAGACCCAGTACTTC,CASSFTDKQETQYF
.,TRBJ2-5,TRBV5-5,.,TGTGCCAGCAGCTTGGGGTTGGGACGATCGGAGACCCAGTACTTC,CASSLGLGRSETQYF
TRBD2,TRBJ2-1,TRBV3-1,few,TGTGCCAGCAGCGGACGTCCCGGGGGGGAGCAGTTCTTC,CASSGRPGGEQFF
TRBD2,TRBJ2-3,TRBV7-2,many,TGTGCCAGCAGCTTAGCAGCGGGGGGACAGTATTTT,CASSLAAGGQYF
.,TRBJ2-5,TRBV5-1,few,TGCGCCAGCAGCTTACAGACAACTTGGGAGACCCAGTACTTC,CASSLQTTWETQYF
.,TRBJ1-6,TRBV11-2,few,TGTGCCAGCAGCTTAGAGACCGGGAGCAAGCCACCCCTCCACTTT,CASSLETGSKPPLHF
TRBD1,TRBJ1-1,TRBV20-1,.,TGCAGTGTGCGGATCCCGAGGACAGGGAAAGCTGAAGCTTTCTTT,CSVRIPRTGKAEAFF
.,TRBJ1-1,TRBV29-1,many,TGCAGCGTTGAAAGGGGGGGCCCCGTACGGGAAGCTTTCTTT,CSVERGGPVREAFF
.,TRBJ1-2,TRBV5-4,.,TGTGCCAGCAGCTTGGGGCAGGGGAACGACTACACCTTC,CASSLGQGNDYTF
.,TRBJ1-6,TRBV7-9,.,TGTGGCAGCACAGAGTCAGCCTATAATTCACCCCTCCACTTT,CGSTESAYNSPLHF
.,TRBJ1-1,TRBV29-1,many,TGCAGCGTTGATCGGGGGGCATTTAACACTGAAGCTTTCTTT,CSVDRGAFNTEAFF
.,TRBJ2-5,TRBV28,few,TGTGCCAGCGCGGGTCTGGAGACCCAGTACTTC,CASAGLETQYF
TRBD2,TRBJ2-5,TRBV6-5,few,TGTGCCAGCAGTTCACCAGCGGGAGGGCCGGAGACCCAGTACTTC,CASSSPAGGPETQYF
.,TRBJ1-4,TRBV2,few,TGTGCCAGCAGTAACCGTGCAACTAATGAAAAACTGTTTTTT,CASSNRATNEKLFF
TRBD1,TRBJ2-7,TRBV12-3/TRBV12-4,many,TGTGCCAGCAGTGCACGACAGGGCGAGCAGTACTTC,CASSARQGEQYF
TRBD2,TRBJ2-4,TRBV5-4,.,TGTGCCAGCAGCACCAAGACTAGCGGGGAAAACATTCAGTACTTC,CASSTKTSGENIQYF
TRBD2,TRBJ2-5,TRBV5-1,.,TGCGCCAGCAGCCCCTCCGGGACTAGCGCTCTGCTCCAAGAGACCCAGTACTTC,CASSPSGTSALLQETQYF
.,TRBJ1-1,TRBV7-6,.,TGTGCCAGCAGCTTGGGGGAAGGAAGCACTGAAGCTTTCTTT,CASSLGEGSTEAFF
TRBD1,TRBJ1-2,TRBV4-1,.,TGCGCCAGCAGCACCTGGGCAGGGGGTGGGAAAGCTAACTATGGCTACACCTTC,CASSTWAGGGKANYGYTF
TRBD1,TRBJ1-4,TRBV7-8,.,TGTGCCAGCAGTAGGACAGGGAGGGATGAAAAACTGTTTTTT,CASSRTGRDEKLFF
.,TRBJ2-3,TRBV12-3/TRBV12-4,once,TGTGCCAGCAGTTTGGGCAGTACGACAGATACGCAGTATTTT,CASSLGSTTDTQYF
.,TRBJ2-7,TRBV5-6,few,TGTGCCAGCAGCTTACGACCCGGCGAGCAGTACTTC,CASSLRPGEQYF
.,TRBJ2-7,TRBV30,.,TGTGCCTGGAGAAGGGAGTCCCGAAACTACGAGCAGTACTTC,CAWRRESRNYEQYF
.,TRBJ2-1,TRBV12-3/TRBV12-4,many,TGTGCCAGCAGTTTGTCGCAGGGCCTGGGGAGCTACAATGAGCAGTTCTTC,CASSLSQGLGSYNEQFF
.,TRBJ2-1,TRBV20-1,.,TGCAGTGCTGGGACCAACTCACGCTACAATGAGCAGTTCTTC,CSAGTNSRYNEQFF
.,TRBJ1-1,TRBV10-3,few,TGTGCCATCAGTGATGGCGGGGAAGCTGAAGCTTTCTTT,CAISDGGEAEAFF
TRBD2,TRBJ2-5,TRBV2,many,TGTGCCAGCAGTGAAGCACGGACTAGCGGGCCGCGGACCCAGTACTTC,CASSEARTSGPRTQYF
.,TRBJ2-7,TRBV5-6,.,TGTGCCAGCAGCCCGGGGGACCGTGGGGCCTACGAGCAGTACTTC,CASSPGDRGAYEQYF
.,TRBJ2-7,TRBV6-1,.,TGTGCCAGCAGCGCGGACCCATTTCCCCTCGAGCAGTACTTC,CASSADPFPLEQYF
TRBD1,TRBJ2-7,TRBV27,.,TGTGCCAGCAGTCTAGACAGGGGTCTGTACGAGCAGTACTTC,CASSLDRGLYEQYF
.,TRBJ2-2,TRBV3-1,.,TGTGCCAGCAGCCAAGGCCAACTTACCGGGGAGCTGTTTTTT,CASSQGQLTGELFF
TRBD2,TRBJ2-3,TRBV7-2,.,TGTGCCAGCAGCCCTCGGCGGACTAGCGGGAGGACAGATACGCAGTATTTT,CASSPRRTSGRTDTQYF
TRBD1,TRBJ2-2,TRBV5-1,.,TGCGCCAGCAGCTTGGGAGGGGGCGCAACCGGGGAGCTGTTTTTT,CASSLGGGATGELFF
TRBD2,TRBJ2-1,TRBV5-4,few,TGTGCCAGCAGCTGGGGGACTAGCGGGACCTACAATGAGCAGTTCTTC,CASSWGTSGTYNEQFF
.,TRBJ2-1,TRBV18,many,TGTGCCAGCTCACCACTATCCTTAAATGAGCAGTTCTTC,CASSPLSLNEQFF
.,TRBJ2-5,TRBV12-3/TRBV12-4,many,TGTGCCAGCAGTTTAGGACGGCAAGAGACCCAGTACTTC,CASSLGRQETQYF
TRBD1,TRBJ2-7,TRBV12-3/TRBV12-4,.,TGTGCCAGCAGTTTAAGGTCCCTCGGAGCCGGGACAGGGTCCTCATACGAGCAGTACTTC,CASSLRSLGAGTGSSYEQYF
.,TRBJ1-1,TRBV6-1,many,TGTGCCAGCAGTGTATGGGGACGACAGACTGAAGCTTTCTTT,CASSVWGRQTEAFF
.,TRBJ2-3,TRBV20-1,few,TGCAGTGCTAGAGATGGAGGGCGGAGCACAGATACGCAGTATTTT,CSARDGGRSTDTQYF
.,TRBJ2-1,TRBV7-2,.,TGTGCCAGCAGCTTAGGAGGTGGCCTCCGCTCTAATGAGCAGTTCTTC,CASSLGGGLRSNEQFF
.,TRBJ2-4,TRBV3-1,few,TGTGCCAGCAGCCCGAGGAACTCTGACATTCAGTACTTC,CASSPRNSDIQYF
TRBD2,TRBJ2-3,TRBV5-1,.,TGCGCCAGCAGCGCGGGGACTAGCGGTACAGATACGCAGTATTTT,CASSAGTSGTDTQYF
TRBD1,TRBJ2-5,TRBV4-1,.,TGCGCCAGCAGAAGAGGGACAGGGACTCAAGAGACCCAGTACTTC,CASRRGTGTQETQYF
.,TRBJ2-1,TRBV29-1,many,TGCAGCGTTGAACCCCCCGGGGCTCCCCATGAGCAGTTCTTC,CSVEPPGAPHEQFF